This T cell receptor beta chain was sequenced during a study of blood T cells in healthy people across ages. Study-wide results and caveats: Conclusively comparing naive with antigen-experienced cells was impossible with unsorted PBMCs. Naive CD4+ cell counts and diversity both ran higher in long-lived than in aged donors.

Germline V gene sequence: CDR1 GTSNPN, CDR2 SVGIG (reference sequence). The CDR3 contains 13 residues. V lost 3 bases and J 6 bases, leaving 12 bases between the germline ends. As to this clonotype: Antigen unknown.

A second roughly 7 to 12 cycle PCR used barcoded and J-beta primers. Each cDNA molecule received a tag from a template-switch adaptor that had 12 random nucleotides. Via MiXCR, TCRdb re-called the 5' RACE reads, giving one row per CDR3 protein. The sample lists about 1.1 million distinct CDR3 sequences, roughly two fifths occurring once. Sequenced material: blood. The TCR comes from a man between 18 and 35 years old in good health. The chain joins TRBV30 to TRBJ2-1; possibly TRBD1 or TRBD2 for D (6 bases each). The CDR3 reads CAWRGGPPNEQFF. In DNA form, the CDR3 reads TGTGCCTGGAGAGGGGGGCCACCCAATGAGCAGTTCTTC.